This T cell receptor (beta chain) was sequenced in a study of blood T cell repertoires in COVID-19. Study-level background: From T cells, B-cell-depleted T cells, or PBMCs came the material, which was cDNA or gDNA.

This study enrolled people aged roughly 18 to 100 from 24 US geographic areas. Using immunoSEQ multiplex PCR, the repertoire was profiled, and TCRdb retains in-frame clones only, with some absent. This table has over 250,000 clones, about nine tenths appearing once. The TCR comes from a woman between 18 and 29 years old who had recovered from COVID-19. Sample: PBMCs or T cells enriched from blood (not recorded which).

CDR3 coding DNA: TGTGCCAGCAGCTTAGAGGGCGGGGGGCTCTCCTACGAGCAGTACTTC. This gives the protein CASSLEGGGLSYEQYF. The chain links TRBV7-2 to TRBJ2-7; 8 bases align to TRBD2. In germline, CDR1 is SGHTA, CDR2 FQGNSA. This CDR3 is built from 16 residues. V dropped 1 base and J dropped 0; count of bases not matched to a gene: 5.